These 9 T cell receptor beta chains were sequenced from one sample in a study of cytomegalovirus exposure and HLA in healthy donors. Primers: 60 Vbeta forward and 13 Jbeta reverse. Libraries were prepared by immunoSEQ multiplex PCR; TCRdb keeps only in-frame clonotypes and omits some of them. The table lists 150,000 to 160,000 clones, over 65% of them singletons. Sequenced sample: PBMCs. Receptors were obtained from a woman aged 40 to 49 in good health and CMV-seronegative.

This clone was counted a single time. The chain recombines TRBV6-5 with TRBJ1-3, with D possibly TRBD1 on 5 matching bases. The CDR3 consists of 15 residues. From germline, CDR1 is MNHEY and CDR2 SVGAGI. V was shortened by 2 bases and J by 0 bases, with 8 bases between the two germline ends. The CDR3 region is CASSYGGVSGNTIYF. CDR3 bases: TGTGCCAGCAGTTACGGGGGGGTCTCTGGAAACACCATATATTTT.

J is TRBJ1-2 and V is TRBV30; D may be TRBD1 (6 bases). Germline lookup yields CDR1 GTSNPN and CDR2 SVGIG (reference sequence). Between the trimmed V and J ends, which lost 7 bases and 4 bases, there was a span of 10 bases. There are 11 residues in the CDR3. CDR3 bases: TGTGCCTCTGGACAGACCTATGGCTACACCTTC. Its translation is CASGQTYGYTF.

The chain is built from TRBV11-2 and TRBJ1-1; possible D gene TRBD1, 5 bases. There are 15 residues in the CDR3. V dropped 1 base and J dropped 4 bases, with 13 bases sitting between them. Looked up from germline, CDR1 is SGHAT and CDR2 is FQNNGV. CDR3 DNA sequence: TGTGCCAGCAGCTTAGTCGGCCTGGGGGGCACTGAAGCTTTCTTT. Protein: CASSLVGLGGTEAFF.

The V call is TRBV2, the J call TRBJ2-3, with 9 bases lining up with TRBD2. Germline loops: CDR1 SNHLY, CDR2 FYNNEI. This CDR3 has 14 residues. After removal of 6 bases from V and 0 bases from J, the junction contained 1 base not matched to a gene. Written as DNA, the CDR3 is TGTGCCAGCAGGCGGGGGGGCAGCACAGATACGCAGTATTTT. Protein sequence: CASRRGGSTDTQYF.

The rearrangement uses TRBV15 and TRBJ2-7; tentatively, D is TRBD2 (6 bases). The CDR3 extends over 14 amino acids. Germline assignment: CDR1 LNHNV and CDR2 YYDKDF (reference sequence). V lost 0 bases, J lost 4 bases, and 10 bases lay in between. The CDR3 sequence is CATSRESGTYEQYF. DNA of the CDR3: TGTGCCACCAGCAGAGAATCCGGGACTTACGAGCAGTACTTC.

This clone was detected only a few times. The V and J genes are TRBV29-1 and TRBJ2-4; D perhaps matches TRBD2 (6 bases). This CDR3 comprises 12 residues. V was pared by 7 bases and J by 8 bases, with 15 bases between. Germline V CDR1 and CDR2: SQVTM, ANQGSEA. The DNA for the CDR3 is TGCAGCGCTTCCACGGAGGGAGACATTCAGTACTTC. Its translation: CSASTEGDIQYF.

This chain connects TRBV11-2 to TRBJ2-7; D unclear. CDR3 size: 11 residues. Trimming cost V 2 bases and J 5 bases, with 4 bases left between them. Germline V CDR1 and CDR2: SGHAT, FQNNGV. The CDR3 here is CASSLSDEQYF. In DNA, the CDR3 is TGTGCCAGCAGCTTATCGGACGAGCAGTACTTC.

This sequence joins TRBV28 and TRBJ1-1; 7 bases fit TRBD1. The CDR3 loop spans 14 amino acids. Germline loops: CDR1 MDHEN, CDR2 SYDVKM. Trimming cost V 6 bases and J 4 bases; bases outside gene matches: 8. In DNA, the CDR3 is TGTGCCAGCAGCCCCTCCACAGGGGTCACTGAAGCTTTCTTT. Translated: CASSPSTGVTEAFF.

The chain uses TRBV13 and TRBJ2-7, with D possibly TRBD1 on 5 matching bases. From germline, CDR1 is PRHDT and CDR2 FYEKMQ (reference sequence). The CDR3 is 14 amino acids. The ends were cut back, 4 bases at V and 3 bases at J, with 13 bases in the middle. CDR3 residues: CASSSRTPDYEQYF. The CDR3 coding sequence is TGTGCCAGCAGCTCCCGGACACCGGACTACGAGCAGTACTTC.